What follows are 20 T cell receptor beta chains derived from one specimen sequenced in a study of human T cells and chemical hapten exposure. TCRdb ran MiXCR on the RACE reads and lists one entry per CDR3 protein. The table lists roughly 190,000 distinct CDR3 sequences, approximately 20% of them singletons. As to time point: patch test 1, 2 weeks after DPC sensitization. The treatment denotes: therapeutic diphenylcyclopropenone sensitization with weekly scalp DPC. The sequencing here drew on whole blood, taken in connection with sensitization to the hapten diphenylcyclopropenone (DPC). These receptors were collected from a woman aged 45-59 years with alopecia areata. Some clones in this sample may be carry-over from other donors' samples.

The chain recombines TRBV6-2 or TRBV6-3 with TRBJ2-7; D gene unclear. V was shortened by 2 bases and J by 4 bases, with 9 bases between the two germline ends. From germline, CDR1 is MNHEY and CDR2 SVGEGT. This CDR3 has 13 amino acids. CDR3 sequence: CASSYVGQYEQYF. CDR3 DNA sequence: TGTGCCAGCAGTTACGTCGGGCAATACGAGCAGTACTTC.

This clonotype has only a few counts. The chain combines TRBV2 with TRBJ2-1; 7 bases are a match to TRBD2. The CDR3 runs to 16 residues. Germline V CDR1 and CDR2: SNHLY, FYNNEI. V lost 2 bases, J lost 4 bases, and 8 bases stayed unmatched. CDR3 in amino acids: CASSELGRGSYNEQFF. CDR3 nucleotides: TGTGCCAGCAGTGAATTGGGGCGCGGGAGTTACAATGAGCAGTTCTTC.

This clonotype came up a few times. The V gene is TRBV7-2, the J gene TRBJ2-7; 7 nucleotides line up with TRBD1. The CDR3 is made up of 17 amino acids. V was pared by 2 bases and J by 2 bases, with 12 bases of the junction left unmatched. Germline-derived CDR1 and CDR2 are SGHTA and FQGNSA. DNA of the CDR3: TGTGCCAGCAGCTTAACTGCCCGGACAGGCGAGACCTACGAGCAGTACTTC. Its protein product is CASSLTARTGETYEQYF.

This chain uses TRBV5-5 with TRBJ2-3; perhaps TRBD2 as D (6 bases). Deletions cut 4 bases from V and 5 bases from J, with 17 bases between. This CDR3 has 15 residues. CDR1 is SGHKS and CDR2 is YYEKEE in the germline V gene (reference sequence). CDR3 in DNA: TGTGCCAGCAGCCTCGGCGGGGAGAGGGGAGATACGCAGTATTTT. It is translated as CASSLGGERGDTQYF.

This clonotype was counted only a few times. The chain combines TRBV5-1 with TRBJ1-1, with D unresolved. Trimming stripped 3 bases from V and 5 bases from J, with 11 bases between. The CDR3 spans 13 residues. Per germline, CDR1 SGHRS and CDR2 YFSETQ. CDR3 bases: TGCGCCAGCAGCTCAATGGTAGGGACTGAAGCTTTCTTT. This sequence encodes CASSSMVGTEAFF.

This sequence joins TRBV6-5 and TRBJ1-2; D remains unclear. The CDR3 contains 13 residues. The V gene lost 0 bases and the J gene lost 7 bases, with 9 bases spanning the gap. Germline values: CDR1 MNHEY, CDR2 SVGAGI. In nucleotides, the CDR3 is TGTGCCAGCAGTTACTCTTGGGAATCTGGCTACACCTTC. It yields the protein CASSYSWESGYTF.

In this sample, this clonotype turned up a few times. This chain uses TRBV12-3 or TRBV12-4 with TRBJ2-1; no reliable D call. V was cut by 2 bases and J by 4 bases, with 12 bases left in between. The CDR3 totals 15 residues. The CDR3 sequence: CASSLSTFDYNEQFF. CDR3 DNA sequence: TGTGCCAGCAGTTTAAGCACTTTCGATTACAATGAGCAGTTCTTC.

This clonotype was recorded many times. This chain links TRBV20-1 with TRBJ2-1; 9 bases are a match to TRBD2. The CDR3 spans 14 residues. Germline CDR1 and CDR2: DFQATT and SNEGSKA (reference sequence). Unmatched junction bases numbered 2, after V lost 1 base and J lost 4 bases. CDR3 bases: TGCAGTGCTAGAGCTCTAGCGGGATACAATGAGCAGTTCTTC. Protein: CSARALAGYNEQFF.

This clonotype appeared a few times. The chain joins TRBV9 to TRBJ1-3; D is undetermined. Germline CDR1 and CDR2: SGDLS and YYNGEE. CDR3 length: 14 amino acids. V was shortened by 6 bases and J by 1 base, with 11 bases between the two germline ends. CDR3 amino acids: CASTAGGSGNTIYF. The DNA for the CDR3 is TGTGCCAGCACCGCAGGAGGATCTGGAAACACCATATATTTT.

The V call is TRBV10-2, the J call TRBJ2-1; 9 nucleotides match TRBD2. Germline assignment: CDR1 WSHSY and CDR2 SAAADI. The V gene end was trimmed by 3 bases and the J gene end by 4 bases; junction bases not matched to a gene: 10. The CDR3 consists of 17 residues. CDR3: CASSDWGLSGRYNEQFF. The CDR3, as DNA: TGCGCCAGCAGTGATTGGGGGCTTAGCGGGAGATACAATGAGCAGTTCTTC.

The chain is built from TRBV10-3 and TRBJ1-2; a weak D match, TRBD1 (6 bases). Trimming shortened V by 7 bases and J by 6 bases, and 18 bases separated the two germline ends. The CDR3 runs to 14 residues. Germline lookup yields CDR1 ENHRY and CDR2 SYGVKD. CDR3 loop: CAITGGAPLDGYTF. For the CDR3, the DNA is TGTGCCATCACGGGGGGGGCCCCCCTCGATGGCTACACCTTC.

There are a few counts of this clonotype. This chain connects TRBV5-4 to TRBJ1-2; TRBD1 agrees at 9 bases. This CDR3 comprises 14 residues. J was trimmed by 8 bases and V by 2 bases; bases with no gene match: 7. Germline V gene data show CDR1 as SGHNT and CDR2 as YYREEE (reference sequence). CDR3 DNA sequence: TGTGCCAGCAGCTTATGGGGACAGGGAGGAGGCTACACCTTC. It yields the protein CASSLWGQGGGYTF.

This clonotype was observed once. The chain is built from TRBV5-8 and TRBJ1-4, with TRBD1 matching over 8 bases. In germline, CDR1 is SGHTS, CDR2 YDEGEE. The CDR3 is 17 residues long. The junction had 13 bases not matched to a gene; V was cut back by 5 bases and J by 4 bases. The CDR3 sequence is CASRSGQGLTLNEKLFF. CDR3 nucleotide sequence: TGTGCCAGCAGATCCGGACAGGGACTAACCCTTAATGAAAAACTGTTTTTT.

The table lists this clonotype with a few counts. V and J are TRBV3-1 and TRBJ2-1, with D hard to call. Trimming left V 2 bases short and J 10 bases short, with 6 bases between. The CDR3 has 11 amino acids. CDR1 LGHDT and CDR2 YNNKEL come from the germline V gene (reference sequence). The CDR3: CASSQRREQFF. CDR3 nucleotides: TGTGCCAGCAGCCAACGCAGAGAGCAGTTCTTC.

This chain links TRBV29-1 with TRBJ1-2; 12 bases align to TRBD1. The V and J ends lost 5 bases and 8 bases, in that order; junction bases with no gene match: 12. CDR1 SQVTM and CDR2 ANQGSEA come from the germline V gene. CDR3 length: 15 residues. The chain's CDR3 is CSVSRDRGRRYGYTF. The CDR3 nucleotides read TGCAGCGTTTCCCGGGACAGGGGGCGCCGGTACGGCTACACCTTC.

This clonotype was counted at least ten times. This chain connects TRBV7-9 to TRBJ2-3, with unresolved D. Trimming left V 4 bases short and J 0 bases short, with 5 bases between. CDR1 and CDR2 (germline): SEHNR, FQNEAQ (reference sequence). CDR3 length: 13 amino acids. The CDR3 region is CASSSTSTDTQYF. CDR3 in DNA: TGTGCCAGCAGCTCGACTAGCACAGATACGCAGTATTTT.

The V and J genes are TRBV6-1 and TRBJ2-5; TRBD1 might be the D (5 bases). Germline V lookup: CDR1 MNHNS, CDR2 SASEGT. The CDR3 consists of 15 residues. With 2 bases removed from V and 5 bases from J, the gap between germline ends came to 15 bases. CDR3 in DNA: TGTGCCAGCAGTGAAAAGGTTTGGACAAGGGAGACCCAGTACTTC. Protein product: CASSEKVWTRETQYF.

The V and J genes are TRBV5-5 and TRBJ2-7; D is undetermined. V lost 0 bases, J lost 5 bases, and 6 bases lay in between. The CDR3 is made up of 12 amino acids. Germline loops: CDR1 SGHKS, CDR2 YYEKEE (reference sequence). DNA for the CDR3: TGTGCCAGCAGCTTGGCGGCCCACGAGCAGTACTTC. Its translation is CASSLAAHEQYF.

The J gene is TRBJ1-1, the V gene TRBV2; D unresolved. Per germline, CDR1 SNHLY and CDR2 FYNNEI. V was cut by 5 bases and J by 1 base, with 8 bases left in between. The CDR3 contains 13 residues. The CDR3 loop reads CASSRRWNTEAFF. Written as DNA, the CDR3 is TGTGCCAGCAGTAGGAGGTGGAACACTGAAGCTTTCTTT.

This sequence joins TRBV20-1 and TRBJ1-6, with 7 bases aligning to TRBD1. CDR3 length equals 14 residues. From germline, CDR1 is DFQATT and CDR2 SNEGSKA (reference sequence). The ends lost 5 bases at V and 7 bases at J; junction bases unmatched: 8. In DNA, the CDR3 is TGCAGTGCTGCCCCCGGGACAGAAAATTCACCCCTCCACTTT. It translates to CSAAPGTENSPLHF.